This T cell receptor (beta chain) derives from a study of beta chain features in type 1 diabetes (dated by TCRdb to between 2018 and 2020). For the study in its entirety: No differences in mean age, gender distribution, total cell number or subset yield were found between patients and healthy donors. A total of 107,917,701 sorted cells were examined across all samples, and the number of cells per subset was strongly correlated with RNA yield. The study compared TCRB repertoires of sorted circulating CD4+ T cell subsets between recently diagnosed type 1 diabetes patients and matched healthy donors. Naive and central memory subsets were obtained from all 30 or so donors, but regulatory and stem cell-like memory subsets were isolated from only 8 patients and roughly eight healthy donors. The investigation overall reported the following: Shorter templates might have been favored by PCR, but patient and control samples were amplified and corrected together, so both groups would have been affected equally by any skew. Only small numbers of individuals were included in the HLA sub-analyses, which left unresolved whether HLA type had any influence on TCRB rearrangement. At VDJ recombination sites, patients with type 1 diabetes made fewer insertions and deleted more nucleotides, a pattern implying thymic rearrangement abnormalities. Because cDNA was sequenced instead of genomic DNA, activated cells with high expression could be over-represented, although the groups did not differ in activation or CD3 levels. Naive, central memory and regulatory TCRB repertoires appeared to be more similar among patients than among healthy donors. Type 1 diabetes patients showed a moderate but significant shortening of TCRB CDR3 length in all four CD4+ subsets.

Measured from the cysteine to the phenylalanine, the CDR3 is 14 residues long. Just CDR3 DNA is preserved here, 42 bases in frame from base 1. The germline ends are 13 bases apart after V is trimmed by 0 bases and J by 9 bases. Looking up the germline V gene yields CDR1 SGDLS and CDR2 YYNGEE. Each donor gave one peripheral blood draw, averaging roughly 120 mL, which was collected into heparinised tubes. A BD FACSAria II was used to sort naive, central memory, regulatory and stem cell-like memory CD4+ T cells with a panel that included CD45RO, CCR7, CD25, CD127, CD95 and CD27. Purity was above 95% for every sorted population. Right away, PBMCs were isolated by Lymphoprep density gradient centrifugation and were stained directly, with no culture step. To minimize batch effects, samples were stained and sorted in pairs, one healthy donor with one patient per experiment. All of the isolated RNA was reverse transcribed with the High Capacity cDNA Reverse Transcription Kit, so expressed TCRB transcripts were sequenced. Deep immunoSEQ sequencing was performed on naive, central memory and regulatory T cell samples, with an average of about 3.57 million total reads per sample. After sorted cells were lysed in RLT buffer, RNA was extracted with DNase-treated RNeasy Micro or Mini kits, with the choice depending on cell number. To prevent cross-contamination, every cell subset was processed on its own, while patient and healthy donor samples were processed together. The immunoSEQ multiplex PCR was used to amplify TCRB sequences from cDNA, yielding 87-bp fragments that span the CDR3 region. Amplicons were sequenced on the Illumina HiSeq platform. In the authors' own workflow: Synthetic template baselines were used to correct PCR bias computationally, reads within Hamming distance 2 were collapsed, and singletons that could not be merged were discarded. Reads were aligned to IMGT to assign V, D and J genes, CDR3 length, and insertions or deletions at six rearrangement sites. Clonotype counts were normalized to sorted cell number within each subset before computing true diversity and Gini coefficients with the tcR R package. The overlap coefficient, calculated on TCRB nucleotide sequences, was used to measure repertoire sharing. The table was pulled from immuneACCESS by TCRdb, which kept in-frame rearrangements only. Such tables lose some clones; where checked, under half of the loss comes from unresolved V genes, and the rest has no known cause. V, J and clone size reflect that table, while D and trimming were determined from the DNA. The sample table shows around 300,000 clones, and 13% to 15% are seen once. The ten largest clones add up to about 6.6% of the sample.

On this clone: Its antigen is currently not known. No clone much larger than this one lies a single base away; base qualities are absent.

The chain is made from TRBV9 and TRBJ2-1, with no confidently assigned D gene. The clonotype originates from a man aged 30-40 years in good health. Sequences were obtained from central memory CD4+ T cells from blood. The CDR3 protein is CASSVAVVGSEQFF. The sequenced DNA is TGTGCCAGCAGCGTAGCAGTGGTGGGTAGTGAGCAGTTCTTC.